A selection of T cell receptor beta chains follows, all from one sample in a study of blood T cell repertoires in COVID-19. Clones were read by immunoSEQ multiplex PCR, and TCRdb kept only the in-frame ones, dropping some. The top ten clones hold 9% to 10% of a sample with some 150,000 clones, approximately 82% of them seen once. The sequenced sample was peripheral blood. The receptors here all came from a woman aged 50 to 60 with acute or convalescent COVID-19. The CDR3 runs from the conserved cysteine through the conserved F or W. Each record gives: D gene, V gene, clone size, J gene, CDR3 DNA, CDR3 protein. D genes are given only for firm matches. Not every row has a clone size; where given, it reads once, few, many or a size class.

TRBD1,TRBV5-5,.,TRBJ2-3,TGTGCCAGCAGCGCGGGGACAGGGACTACAGATACGCAGTATTTT,CASSAGTGTTDTQYF
TRBD1,TRBV28,.,TRBJ1-6,TGTGCCAGCAGTTTATCGGACAGGGAAGGTTCACCCCTCCACTTT,CASSLSDREGSPLHF
TRBD1,TRBV7-3,.,TRBJ1-1,TGTGCCAGCAGCTTGACAGGGGGCGCGAACACTGAAGCTTTCTTT,CASSLTGGANTEAFF
.,TRBV18,.,TRBJ2-5,TGTGCCAGCTCACCCCCAGGGGAGACCCAGTACTTC,CASSPPGETQYF
.,TRBV19,.,TRBJ1-1,TGTGCCAGTAGAGCCCCCAGAACTATGAACACTGAAGCTTTCTTT,CASRAPRTMNTEAFF
.,TRBV12-3/TRBV12-4,.,TRBJ1-5,TGTGCCAGCAGTTTCGAGCGAGATCAGCCCCAGCATTTT,CASSFERDQPQHF
.,TRBV7-2,.,TRBJ1-5,TGTGCCAGCAGCTCGCTGGGCGTTCCCAATCAGCCCCAGCATTTT,CASSSLGVPNQPQHF
TRBD2,TRBV24-1,.,TRBJ2-1,TGTGCCACCAGTGATTGGGGGGGTGAGCAGTTCTTC,CATSDWGGEQFF
TRBD2,TRBV29-1,once,TRBJ2-3,TGCAGCGTTGAGGGCGTTGGGACTAGCGGGGGTAGCACAGATACGCAGTATTTT,CSVEGVGTSGGSTDTQYF
TRBD1,TRBV5-6,once,TRBJ1-4,TGTGCCAGCTCCCGACAGGGCATTGCAACTAATGAAAAACTGTTTTTT,CASSRQGIATNEKLFF
TRBD1,TRBV9,few,TRBJ1-4,TGTGCCAGCAGCGTAGGGACAGGGGGTGTGGAAAAACTGTTTTTT,CASSVGTGGVEKLFF
.,TRBV2,few,TRBJ2-7,TGTGCCAGCGTGGCCTTTCCCGAGCAGTACTTC,CASVAFPEQYF
.,TRBV2,few,TRBJ1-1,TGTGCCAGCGGTTACACCGAACAGGGTGGAGCTTTCTTT,CASGYTEQGGAFF
TRBD1,TRBV4-2,.,TRBJ1-2,TGTGCCAGCAGCCAGCACGGGGCAGGGGGAGGAAACTATGGCTACACCTTC,CASSQHGAGGGNYGYTF
TRBD1,TRBV19,.,TRBJ2-7,TGTGCCAGTAGTAACCATCGACAGGGCGACTACGAGCAGTACTTC,CASSNHRQGDYEQYF
TRBD2,TRBV30,.,TRBJ2-5,TGTGCCTGGAGACCTCGGACTAGCGGGGACGGGAGGGGGGAGACCCAGTACTTC,CAWRPRTSGDGRGETQYF
TRBD2,TRBV27,.,TRBJ2-5,TGTGCCAGCAGTTTAATGCGGGAGAGTTCCAGGGAGACCCAGTACTTC,CASSLMRESSRETQYF
.,TRBV4-2,.,TRBJ1-2,TGTGCCAGCAGGAGCACAGGGCTGATCTATGGCTACACCTTC,CASRSTGLIYGYTF
TRBD1,TRBV28,.,TRBJ2-2,TGTGCCAGTAAGAGACAGGGACACACCGGGGAGCTGTTTTTT,CASKRQGHTGELFF
TRBD2,TRBV5-6,.,TRBJ2-5,TGTGCCAGCACCGCCGGGACTAGCGGGGGGTCGATCCAGTACTTC,CASTAGTSGGSIQYF
.,TRBV5-1,.,TRBJ2-3,TGCGCCAGCAGCTTGGCACAGGCCATCACAGATACGCAGTATTTT,CASSLAQAITDTQYF
TRBD2,TRBV2,few,TRBJ2-3,TGTGCCAGCAGAGCTGCTAGCGGGAGGGCAGTAGGAGATACGCAGTATTTT,CASRAASGRAVGDTQYF
.,TRBV7-9,.,TRBJ1-5,TGTGCCAGCAGCTTAAGCGACAGGAGCAATCAGCCCCAGCATTTT,CASSLSDRSNQPQHF
.,TRBV28,.,TRBJ2-6,TGTGCCACTCTATACCCTGGGGCCAACGTCCTGACTTTC,CATLYPGANVLTF
TRBD2,TRBV5-1,.,TRBJ2-3,TGCGCCAGCAGCGTACTAGCGGACGACACAGATACGCAGTATTTT,CASSVLADDTDTQYF
.,TRBV28,.,TRBJ2-2,TGTGCCAGCAGATGGACAGTCGCCGGGGAGCTGTTTTTT,CASRWTVAGELFF
.,TRBV3-1/TRBV3-2,.,TRBJ1-4,TGTGCCAGCAGCCAAGATGGAGGGGCCACTAATGAAAAACTGTTTTTT,CASSQDGGATNEKLFF
.,TRBV2,.,TRBJ2-1,TGTGCCAGCAGCTTGGAGCCCTACAATGAGCAGTTCTTC,CASSLEPYNEQFF
TRBD2,TRBV5-4,.,TRBJ2-1,TGTGCCAGCAGCTTGTTCGGGGGGGGCAGTGAGCAGTTCTTC,CASSLFGGGSEQFF
.,TRBV4-3,.,TRBJ1-2,TGCGCCAGCAGCCAAGACGTCCAGGGGTTCGGCTATGGCTACACCTTC,CASSQDVQGFGYGYTF
.,TRBV2,.,TRBJ2-1,TGTGCCAGCATTCTCTATTCCTTGCAGTTCTTC,CASILYSLQFF
.,TRBV5-1,.,TRBJ2-3,TGCGCCAGCAGCTTGTCGGACATCTTCACAGATACGCAGTATTTT,CASSLSDIFTDTQYF
.,TRBV23-1,once,TRBJ1-1,TGCGCCAGCGGCACAGCAGCTTTCTTT,CASGTAAFF
TRBD1,TRBV6-2/TRBV6-3,.,TRBJ2-1,TGTGCCAGCAGTTACAGGACAGGGTACGTGTACCGAACCTACAATGAGCAGTTCTTC,CASSYRTGYVYRTYNEQFF
.,TRBV5-8,.,TRBJ1-1,TGTGCCAGCAGCCGGAACAGTGGCACTGAAGCTTTCTTT,CASSRNSGTEAFF
TRBD2,TRBV2,.,TRBJ2-7,TGTGCCAGCATCGGCCGACTAGCGGGAGGGAGCGGCGAGCAGTACTTC,CASIGRLAGGSGEQYF
TRBD1,TRBV6-6,.,TRBJ1-2,TGTGCCAGCACCGATACAGGGGACTATGGCTACACCTTC,CASTDTGDYGYTF
.,TRBV19,.,TRBJ1-1,TGTGCCAGTAGTATAGGGGGTATAGCGGGCACTGAAGCTTTCTTT,CASSIGGIAGTEAFF
TRBD1,TRBV9,.,TRBJ1-4,TGTGCCAGCAGCCCCTCGGACAGGAGACAACAGGAAATCTTCAAACTGTTTTTT,CASSPSDRRQQEIFKLFF
.,TRBV18,.,TRBJ1-2,TGTGCCAGCTCACCGAGGACAGAGAACTATGGCTACACCTTC,CASSPRTENYGYTF
TRBD2,TRBV7-2,.,TRBJ2-1,TGTGCCAGCAGCTCGGGGGCTAGCGGGTTCAATGAGCAGTTCTTC,CASSSGASGFNEQFF
.,TRBV25-1,.,TRBJ2-4,TGTGCCAGCAGTGAAGTCGGAGAAAACATTCAGTACTTC,CASSEVGENIQYF
.,TRBV5-1,.,TRBJ2-2,TGCGCCAGCAGCCGGGACACCAACACCGGGGAGCTGTTTTTT,CASSRDTNTGELFF
.,TRBV28,.,TRBJ1-4,TGTGCCAGCAGTTTGACAGGATTGGGCTCTAATGAAAAACTGTTTTTT,CASSLTGLGSNEKLFF
TRBD2,TRBV4-3,once,TRBJ2-3,TGCGCCAGCAGCCAGTTAGCGGGGAGTATCACAGATACGCAGTATTTT,CASSQLAGSITDTQYF
.,TRBV6-2/TRBV6-3,.,TRBJ1-3,TGTGCCAGCAGTTACTCGAGGGCAGCCTCTGGAAACACCATATATTTT,CASSYSRAASGNTIYF
TRBD2,TRBV19,.,TRBJ2-1,TGTGCCAGTAGTAAACTAGCGGGGCGCTCCTACAATGAGCAGTTCTTC,CASSKLAGRSYNEQFF
.,TRBV3-1/TRBV3-2,.,TRBJ2-2,TGTGCCAGCAGCCAACCGACAGTGAACACCGGGGAGCTGTTTTTT,CASSQPTVNTGELFF
TRBD2,TRBV4-3,.,TRBJ2-1,TGCGCCAGCAGCCAAGGACTAGCTGGCAATGAGCAGTTCTTC,CASSQGLAGNEQFF
TRBD1,TRBV28,few,TRBJ1-2,TGTGCCAGCAGTTTACCGGGACAGCCCTTGTCGCCGTATGGCTACACCTTC,CASSLPGQPLSPYGYTF
TRBD2,TRBV14,.,TRBJ2-5,TGTGCCAGCGCGGGTGCGGGAGGGGCCCAGTACTTC,CASAGAGGAQYF
.,TRBV19,.,TRBJ2-4,TGTGCCAGTAGTAAAGGGGTGGGGAAAGGCAAAAACATTCAGTACTTC,CASSKGVGKGKNIQYF
TRBD1,TRBV29-1,.,TRBJ1-5,TGCAGCGTTTCTCAGGGGGCTCGTCAGCCCCAGCATTTT,CSVSQGARQPQHF
TRBD1,TRBV5-1,.,TRBJ1-2,TGCGCCAGCAGCATAGACAGGGGGCAAGGCTACACCTTC,CASSIDRGQGYTF
TRBD2,TRBV2,.,TRBJ2-3,TGTGCCAGCAGTAGAACTAGCGGGGGTTACACAGATACGCAGTATTTT,CASSRTSGGYTDTQYF
.,TRBV12-3/TRBV12-4,once,TRBJ1-1,TGTGCCAGCAGACCCACAAGGAACACTGAAGCTTTCTTT,CASRPTRNTEAFF
.,TRBV12-3/TRBV12-4,.,TRBJ1-1,TGTGCCAGCAGCAGGGCCGGTTTTACTGAAGCTTTCTTT,CASSRAGFTEAFF
.,TRBV5-4,.,TRBJ1-1,TGTGCCAGCAGCTTGTCCGAGGCCATGAACACTGAAGCTTTCTTT,CASSLSEAMNTEAFF
TRBD2,TRBV28,.,TRBJ2-7,TGTGCCAGCAGTTCCCCTAGCGGGAGGCTGACCTACGAGCAGTACTTC,CASSSPSGRLTYEQYF
.,TRBV9,.,TRBJ2-5,TGTGCCAGCAGCGTTGGAACTAAGGGGCAGTGGGAGACCCAGTACTTC,CASSVGTKGQWETQYF